This T cell receptor beta chain was captured in a study of CD8+CD57+ T cells in acquired aplastic anemia. Study-level results: With respect to CD8+ Simpson's diversity, patients and controls did not differ significantly.

Those patients picked for sequencing had displayed CD8+CD57+ cell expansion on flow cytometry. This clonotype occurred many times. Its specificity is not known. CDR1 MNHEY and CDR2 SVGAGI come from the germline V gene. The CDR3 is 15 amino acids. V lost 0 bases and J lost 1; bases outside the gene matches: 1. Genomic DNA, serving as template, underwent TCR beta VDJ and CDR3 profiling. TCRdb passed the reads through MiXCR, listing each CDR3 protein once. The sample records approximately 200,000 distinct CDR3 sequences, roughly 45% being singletons. The sample consisted of sorted CD4+, CD8+, or CD8+CD57+ T cells (not recorded which) from PBMCs. This sequence originates from a human donor with aplastic anemia. The chain uses TRBV6-5 and TRBJ2-3; TRBD2 agrees at 7 bases. The CDR3 coding sequence is TGTGCCAGCAGTTACTCGGGGGGGGGCACAGATACGCAGTATTTT. Protein product: CASSYSGGGTDTQYF.